This T cell receptor (beta chain) came from a study of T-cell reconstitution after alpha-beta-depleted transplantation in children. Unique molecular identifiers were used in preparing the TCRbeta library. TCRdb itself ran the PCR reads through MiXCR, one entry per CDR3 protein. Of 350,000 to 500,000 distinct CDR3 sequences detected, over 40% appear once; the ten largest clones hold 27%. CDR1 is SGHDT and CDR2 is YYEEEE in the germline V gene. V was clipped by 2 bases and J by 6 bases; unmatched bases: 12. This CDR3 has 16 amino acids. Many counts were recorded for this clonotype. What it recognizes is unknown. General observations from the study: Reports say that about two months after transplant, the alpha-beta T cells came out of several hundred graft clones that had expanded.

The specimen comprised PBMCs, sampled before TCRalphabeta/CD19-depleted stem cell transplant. The TCR was taken from a girl aged 2-10 years with aplastic anemia, due to receive a stem cell transplant. The chain has TRBV5-6 and TRBJ2-3; TRBD2 matches 7 bases. Here the CDR3 DNA reads TGTGCCAGCAGCTTTTCTATCGGGGCGGGAGCCGATACGCAGTATTTT. This gives the protein CASSFSIGAGADTQYF.